This T cell receptor (beta chain) was sequenced during a study of immune evolution from preneoplasia to lung adenocarcinoma. Study-wide points: Later-stage lesions appeared to have more T cells, more diversity, less clonality.

The CDR3 has 17 amino acids. Germline values: CDR1 SGHTA, CDR2 FQGNSA. V gave up 0 bases and J gave up 5 bases; unmatched junction bases: 9. To note about this clone: Its antigen remains unknown.

Clones were read by immunoSEQ multiplex PCR, and TCRdb kept only the in-frame ones, dropping some. Of 2,500 to 3,000 clones listed, 80% to 90% are singletons. The sequencing input was FFPE adjacent normal lung tissue. The clonotype comes from a person aged 70 to 80 with lung adenocarcinoma. V is TRBV7-2 and J is TRBJ2-5; 10 bases are a match to TRBD2. CDR3 in amino acids: CASSLALSGGARETQYF. In DNA, the CDR3 is TGTGCCAGCAGCTTAGCGCTCAGCGGGGGGGCCCGGGAGACCCAGTACTTC.